Sequencing of this TCR beta chain was carried out in a study of blood T cell repertoires in COVID-19. The authors' processing: The assay estimated nucleated cells by amplifying reference gene primers. The protocol was immunoSEQ multiplex PCR, while the TCRdb copy is restricted to in-frame clones and leaves out a portion. For V, J and clone size, that table is used; D and trimming come from the DNA. The table records approximately 61,000 clones, about 77% of them present only once. Germline V lookup: CDR1 SGDLS, CDR2 YYNGEE. V was clipped by 1 base and J by 5 bases, with 9 bases between them. CDR3 size: 13 residues.

V is TRBV9 and J is TRBJ1-1; D gene uncertain. Source material: peripheral blood. This clonotype originated in a human donor in a cohort sampled during active COVID-19. CDR3 nucleotides: TGTGCCAGCAGCGTAAAACCGGGGACTGAAGCTTTCTTT. It translates to CASSVKPGTEAFF.